This T cell receptor beta chain was captured by sequencing in a study of tumor-infiltrating lymphocytes in localized non-small cell lung cancer. Whole-study context: Patients included smokers and never-smokers with various histologies, some sampled after neoadjuvant chemotherapy. Each patient gave resected tumor and non-adjacent uninvolved lung tissue.

Study outcomes and limitations: Tumors had more T cell infiltration than uninvolved lung, per TCRbeta sequencing and CD3 counts. Not all patients were TCR sequenced, owing to tissue quantity.

This clone was detected once. Antigen: not known. Germline V gene sequence: CDR1 MDHEN, CDR2 SYDVKM. V was clipped by 7 bases and J by 0 bases, with 15 bases between them. There are 16 residues in the CDR3. TCRdb's table, derived via immunoSEQ multiplex PCR, lists solely in-frame clones and lacks some. The sample carries approximately 17,000 clones, 73% recorded once. The chain couples TRBV28 to TRBJ2-2; D is uncertain. This sequence was found in a human donor with non-small cell lung cancer. What was sequenced was lung tumor tissue. This CDR3 is CASTGELPANTGELFF. CDR3 sequence (DNA): TGTGCCAGCACGGGCGAGCTGCCCGCGAACACCGGGGAGCTGTTTTTT.